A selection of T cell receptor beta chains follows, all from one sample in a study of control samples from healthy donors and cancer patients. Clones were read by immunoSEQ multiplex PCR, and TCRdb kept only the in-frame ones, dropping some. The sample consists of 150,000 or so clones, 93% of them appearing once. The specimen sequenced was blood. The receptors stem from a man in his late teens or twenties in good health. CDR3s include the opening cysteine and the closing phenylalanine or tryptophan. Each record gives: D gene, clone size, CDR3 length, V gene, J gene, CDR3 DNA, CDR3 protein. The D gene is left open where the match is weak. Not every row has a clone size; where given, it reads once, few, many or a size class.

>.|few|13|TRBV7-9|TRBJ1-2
TGTGCCAGCAGCTTAGGGACTCCCTATGGCTACACCTTC
CASSLGTPYGYTF
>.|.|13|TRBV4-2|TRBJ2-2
TGTGCCAGCAGCCCGCCTTCGACCGGGGAGCTGTTTTTT
CASSPPSTGELFF
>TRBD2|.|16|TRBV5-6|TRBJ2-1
TGTGCCAGCAGCAACAAGGGGAGGGGATTCTACAATGAGCAGTTCTTC
CASSNKGRGFYNEQFF
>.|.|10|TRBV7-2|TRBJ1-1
TGTGCCAGCAGCGCGCAATATGCTTTCTTT
CASSAQYAFF
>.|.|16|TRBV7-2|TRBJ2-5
TGTGCCAGCAGCATTAGACCGTCCCCACCACAAGAGACCCAGTACTTC
CASSIRPSPPQETQYF
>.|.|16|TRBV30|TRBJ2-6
TGTGCCTGGAGTGCCCCCGGGGTGGGAGGGGCCAACGTCCTGACTTTC
CAWSAPGVGGANVLTF
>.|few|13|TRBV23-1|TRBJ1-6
TGCGCCAGCAGTCCCCCGGCATTTTCACCCCTCCACTTT
CASSPPAFSPLHF
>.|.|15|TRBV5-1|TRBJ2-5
TGCGCCAGCAGCAAAATGACCACGGTGGGCGGGACCCAGTACTTC
CASSKMTTVGGTQYF
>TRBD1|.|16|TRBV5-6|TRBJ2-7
TGTGCCAGCAGCCAAGAAGGGACAGGGGCTTTCTACGAGCAGTACTTC
CASSQEGTGAFYEQYF
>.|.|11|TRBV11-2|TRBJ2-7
TGTGCCAGCAAAGGTACCTACGAGCAGTACTTC
CASKGTYEQYF
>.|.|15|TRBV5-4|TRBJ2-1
TGTGCCAGCAGCTTGGGGCCCGACCTCTACAATGAGCAGTTCTTC
CASSLGPDLYNEQFF
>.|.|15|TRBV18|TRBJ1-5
TGTGCCAGCTCACCTGGTTTGTATAGCAATCAGCCCCAGCATTTT
CASSPGLYSNQPQHF
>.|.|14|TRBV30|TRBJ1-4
TGTGCCTGGAGTTGGGGGGCGGTTGGTGAAAAACTGTTTTTT
CAWSWGAVGEKLFF
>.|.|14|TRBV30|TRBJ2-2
TGTGCCTGGAAGCTGCAGCTGAACACCGGGGAGCTGTTTTTT
CAWKLQLNTGELFF
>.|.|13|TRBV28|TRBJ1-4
TGTGCCGGCAGTACCGGGCCGAGAGAAAAACTGTTTTTT
CAGSTGPREKLFF
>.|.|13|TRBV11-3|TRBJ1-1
TGTGCCAGCAGCTTACAGGAGAACACTGAAGCTTTCTTT
CASSLQENTEAFF
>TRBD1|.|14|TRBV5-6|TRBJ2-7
TGTGCCAGCAGCTTGGGGGGACAGCTCTACGAGCAGTACTTC
CASSLGGQLYEQYF
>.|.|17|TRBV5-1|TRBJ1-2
TGCGCCAGCAGCTTGGCCCTTTTGGACAGCTTAGGAGGAGGCTACACCTTC
CASSLALLDSLGGGYTF
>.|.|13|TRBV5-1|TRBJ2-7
TGCGCCAGTAGAGTACAGGGTTTCCACGAGCAGTACTTC
CASRVQGFHEQYF
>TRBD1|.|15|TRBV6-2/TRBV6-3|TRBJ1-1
TGTGCCAGCAGTAAGGGACAGCCGGGGAACACTGAAGCTTTCTTT
CASSKGQPGNTEAFF
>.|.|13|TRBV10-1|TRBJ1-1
TGCGCCAGCAGTGAGTCGGCAGCCCGTGAAGCTTTCTTT
CASSESAAREAFF
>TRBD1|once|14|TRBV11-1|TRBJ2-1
TGTGCCAGCACTATCGGGACAGTATCCAATGAGCAGTTCTTC
CASTIGTVSNEQFF